This T cell receptor (beta chain) was documented in a study of cytomegalovirus exposure and HLA in healthy donors. Regarding the study as a whole: Most TCR sequences were seen very rarely across donors, but some public TCRs occurred in many.

V shed 6 bases, J shed 0 bases, and the junction held 5 bases outside the gene matches. Germline V gives CDR1 MNHEY, CDR2 SVGAGI. CDR3 length equals 15 residues. As regards this clone: Its target is not known.

Data came from immunoSEQ multiplex PCR; TCRdb stores just in-frame clones and leaves some out. This sample carries 150,000 to 200,000 clones, 80% to 90% of them seen once, and the ten largest clones take around 1.2%. Source material: PBMCs. The clonotype comes from a woman aged 25 to 39 in good health and CMV-seronegative. J is TRBJ1-3 and V is TRBV6-5; 7 bases are a match to TRBD1. The CDR3 bases are TGTGCCAGCAGGAAGACAGGGCGCTCTGGAAACACCATATATTTT. Translation: CASRKTGRSGNTIYF.